The present entry profiles one T cell receptor (beta chain) with its context. The target antigen is unknown. The germline V gene has CDR1 LGHDT and CDR2 YNNKEL (reference sequence). This CDR3 is 13 amino acids long. Trimming removed 3 bases from V and 4 bases from J, with 8 bases in between. The table came from immunoSEQ multiplex PCR; TCRdb's copy has only in-frame clones and leaves some out. There are 250,000 to 300,000 clones in the sample; around 92% occur only once, and 0.5% to 0.7% lies in the top ten. The sample is drawn from a study of T cell responses to AZD1222 COVID-19 vaccine. Findings of the study overall: White British ancestry dominated among donors, who included more females, and clonal diversity was possibly underestimated. CD4 TCRs associated with vaccination spanned spike, dominating at 160-218 and 743-854.

Second-dose intervals near 4 or 12 weeks were combined. The material was peripheral blood, obtained 28 days after the second AZD1222 dose. V and J are TRBV3-1 (or the pseudogene TRBV3-2) and TRBJ2-3; D might be TRBD1 (5 bases). This receptor was identified in an adult who received the AZD1222 COVID-19 vaccine. CDR3 DNA sequence: TGTGCCAGCAGCCAGCAGGGTGCAGATACGCAGTATTTT. It yields the protein CASSQQGADTQYF.